This T cell receptor beta chain appears in the sequencing data of a study of CD8 T cells in Susac syndrome. Sequencing of TCR beta drew on CD8+ and CD4+ T cells from blood. General study results and limits: Individuals included in the TCR sequencing and HLA analysis were acknowledged by the study to be relatively few in number.

Details on this clonotype: Its antigen is as yet unknown.

Random hexamers were used to reverse transcribe an amount of roughly 0.5 to 1 ug RNA. MiXCR was run by TCRdb on the immunoSEQ multiplex PCR reads, yielding one entry per CDR3 protein. The sample holds 190,000 or so distinct CDR3 sequences; 90% to 95% are singletons and the top ten take around 0.085%. The clonotype was recovered from a human donor with multiple sclerosis. Sequenced: CD4+ T cells from PBMCs.

CDR3 amino acids: CASSTGPTPEQFF. CDR3 bases: TGTGCCAGCTCAACGGGCCCTACCCCAGAGCAGTTCTTC. The V gene is TRBV2, the J gene TRBJ2-1; D is uncertain. CDR1 is SNHLY and CDR2 is FYNNEI in the germline V gene. The CDR3 has 13 residues. V was pared by 8 bases and J by 10 bases, with 18 bases between.